The clone carrying this T cell receptor (beta chain) has just a few counts. Its antigen remains unidentified. The sample comes from a study of T cell repertoires in cytomegalovirus infection. The overall study: Public TCR beta signatures were indicative of both CMV infection and a matching HLA type.

V trimming: 5 bases; J trimming: 3 bases; junction bases outside the gene matches: 13. The CDR3 consists of 16 residues. Germline V gene sequence: CDR1 LNHNV, CDR2 YYDKDF (reference sequence). Study-wide results and caveats: Ex vivo, HLA-C-restricted CMV-specific TCR beta clonotypes prevailed over the rest of the response. Adding up the frequency of public TCR beta families identified people who carried CMV plus the relevant HLA.

From the reads, TCRdb called clonotypes with MiXCR, one entry per CDR3 protein. Among approximately 1,000,000 distinct CDR3 sequences listed, approximately 32% were seen once. The clonotype comes from a human donor in good health (CMV status not recorded). Some clones in this sample may be carry-over from other donors' samples. The chain carries TRBV15 and TRBJ2-7, with TRBD1 matching 7 bases. Specimen: cultured CD8+ T cells from PBMCs, collected from culture after CMV antigen stimulation. CDR3 residues: CATSEGIGGLYYEQYF. The CDR3 region has the DNA TGTGCCACCAGCGAAGGGATAGGGGGCCTCTACTACGAGCAGTACTTC.